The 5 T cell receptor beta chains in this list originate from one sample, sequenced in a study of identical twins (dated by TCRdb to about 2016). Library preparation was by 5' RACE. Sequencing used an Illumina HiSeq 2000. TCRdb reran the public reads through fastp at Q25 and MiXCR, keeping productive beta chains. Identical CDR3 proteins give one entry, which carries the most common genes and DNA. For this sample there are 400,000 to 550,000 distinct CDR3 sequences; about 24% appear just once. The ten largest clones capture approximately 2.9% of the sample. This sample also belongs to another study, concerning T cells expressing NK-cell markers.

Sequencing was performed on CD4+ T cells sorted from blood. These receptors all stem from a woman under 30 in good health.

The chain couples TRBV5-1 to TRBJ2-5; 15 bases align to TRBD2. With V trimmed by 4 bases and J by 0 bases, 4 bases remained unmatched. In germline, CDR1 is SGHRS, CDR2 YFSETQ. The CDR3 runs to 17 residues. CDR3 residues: CASSGGLAGGNQETQYF. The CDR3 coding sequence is TGCGCCAGCAGCGGGGGACTAGCGGGGGGTAACCAAGAGACCCAGTACTTC.

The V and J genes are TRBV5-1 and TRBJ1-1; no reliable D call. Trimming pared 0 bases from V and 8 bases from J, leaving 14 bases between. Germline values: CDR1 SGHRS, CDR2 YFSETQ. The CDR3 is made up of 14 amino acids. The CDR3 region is CASSLEGGRAEAFF. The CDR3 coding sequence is TGCGCCAGCAGCTTGGAAGGCGGCAGAGCGGAAGCTTTCTTT.

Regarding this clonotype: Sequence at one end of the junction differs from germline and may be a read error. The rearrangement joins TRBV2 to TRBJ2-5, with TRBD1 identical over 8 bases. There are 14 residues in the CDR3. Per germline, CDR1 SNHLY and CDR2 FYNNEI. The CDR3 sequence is CASSPGTGPESQYF. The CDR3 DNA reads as TGTGCCAGCAGTCCCGGGACAGGACCCGAGAGCCAGTACTTC. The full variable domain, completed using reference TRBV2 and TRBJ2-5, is EPEVTQTPSHQVTQMGQEVILRCVPISNHLYFYWYRQILGQKVEFLVSFYNNEISEKSEIFDDQFSVERPDGSNFTLKIRSTKLEDSAMYFCASSPGTGPESQYFGPGTRLLVL.

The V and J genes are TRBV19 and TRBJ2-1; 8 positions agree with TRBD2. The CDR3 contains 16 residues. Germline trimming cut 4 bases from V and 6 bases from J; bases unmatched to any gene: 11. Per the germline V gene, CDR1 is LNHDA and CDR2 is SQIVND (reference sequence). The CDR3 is CASSTLGTSGSNEQFF. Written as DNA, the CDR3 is TGTGCCAGTAGTACGTTGGGGACTAGTGGGTCCAATGAGCAGTTCTTC.

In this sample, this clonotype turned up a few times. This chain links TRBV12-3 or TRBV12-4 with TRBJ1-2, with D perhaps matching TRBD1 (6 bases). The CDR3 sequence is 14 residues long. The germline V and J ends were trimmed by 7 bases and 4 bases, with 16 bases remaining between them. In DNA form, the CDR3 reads TGTGCCAGCACCTCCTCGGGGGGCGGCTATGGCTACACCTTC. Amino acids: CASTSSGGGYGYTF.